This T cell receptor beta chain was obtained from a study of T cell responses to AZD1222 COVID-19 vaccine (dated by TCRdb to about 2021). Notes on the research overall: TCR sequencing was performed for more than 230 trial participants, of whom around 200 were given two doses of AZD1222 and roughly 25 were given two doses of MenACWY control vaccine. Trial participants were enrolled by age into 18-55, 56-69 and 70-plus year subgroups, with around 150, 28 and 57 TCR-sequenced participants respectively. What the authors observed across the whole study: Reportedly, close to half of the unique spike-specific TCRs recognized epitopes lying outside the regions that are mutated in the B.1.351 and B.1.1.7 variants. Only five to seven AZD1222 recipients were SARS-CoV-2 seropositive at baseline, limiting conclusions about previously exposed vaccinees. Because no samples from the day 14 peak response were available, repertoires could be characterized only after the peak T cell response. The vaccine-associated CD4 TCRs covered the entire spike protein, and the dominant responses fell in regions 160-218 and 743-854. In the small 56-69-year group, the increase in depth fell short of significance, most likely because of low power. Participants were mostly white British, with more females than males. The authors suggested clonal diversity may have been underestimated. After two AZD1222 doses, both the breadth and the depth of spike-specific TCRs were significantly higher than at day 0 and than in MenACWY recipients.

Note on this clone: Its antigen target is currently unknown. No much larger clone is present one base from it, and per-base qualities are unavailable.

CDR1 MNHEY and CDR2 SMNVEV are derived from the germline V gene (reference sequence). The CDR3 spans 17 residues, from the cysteine through the phenylalanine. CDR3 DNA only is kept here, 51 bases in frame from base 1. Trimming at the junction amounts to 3 bases on V and 3 bases on J, and the germline ends lie 20 bases apart. Explained via the paper, the time point label denotes: about 28 days (+/-7) after the second vaccine dose. Because spike-specific TCR depth and breadth did not differ between the two schedules, AZD1222 recipients who got a second dose at roughly 4 weeks were pooled with those who got a second dose at roughly 12 weeks. Samples from vaccinated people were obtained from the UK trials COV001 and COV002, which included a single-blind randomized controlled phase 2/3 trial of AZD1222 (ChAdOx1 nCoV-19) in healthy adults. For TCRbeta chain sequencing, PBMC samples were collected from trial participants at day 0 and at day 28 after the second dose.

The CDR3 regions of human TCRbeta chains were analyzed by immunosequencing. The original pipeline was this. TCRs in the repertoires were compared against a reference library of SARS-CoV-2-specific TCRs that had been generated with the MIRA antigen-specificity platform. Breadth was defined as the fraction of unique TCRs that were SARS-CoV-2-associated, and depth was defined as the fraction of total T cells that were SARS-CoV-2-associated. Each spike-specific TCR was assigned to its reactive spike region and to a CD4 or CD8 class using the MIRA data. Log10-transformed breadth and depth values were compared by one-way ANOVA with Sidak's multiple comparisons tests. The table was pulled from immuneACCESS by TCRdb, which kept in-frame rearrangements only. Such tables lose some clones; where checked, under half of the loss comes from unresolved V genes, and the rest has no known cause. D and trimming were read from the DNA, whereas the V and J calls and clone size are those reported in that table. Within this sample are about 91,000 clones, with around nine tenths of them counted one time only. The ten largest clones add up to 2.5% to 3.5% of the sample.

The sample was peripheral blood, taken 28 days after the second AZD1222 dose. This chain joins TRBV27 to TRBJ1-1; the D gene is possibly TRBD1, with 6 bases matching. The receptor comes from an adult who received the AZD1222 COVID-19 vaccine. The DNA sequence is given as TGTGCCAGCAGTTTGATTAGGACCACAGGGTTAGACACTGAAGCTTTCTTT. Its protein product is CASSLIRTTGLDTEAFF.